This T cell receptor beta chain was captured in a study of response to subunit inactivated influenza vaccine. Details on this clonotype: What it recognizes is unknown.

Points from the study as a whole: Authors suggested that a seasonal influenza vaccination recruits few new T cells each time.

TCRdb passed the RT-PCR reads through MiXCR, listing each CDR3 protein once. The data hold about 500,000 distinct CDR3 sequences, with 16% observed a single time. V trimming: 4 bases; J trimming: 7 bases; junction bases outside the gene matches: 6. The CDR3 has 13 residues. The TCR comes from a man between 50 and 69 years old who received an inactivated influenza vaccine. Sequenced material: CD4+ T cells sorted from PBMCs, taken about 24 months after vaccination. The chain uses TRBV12-3 or TRBV12-4 and TRBJ2-5, with 7 bases aligning to TRBD1. The CDR3 coding sequence is TGTGCCAGCAGTTCCTACAGGGGCGGGACCCAGTACTTC. This codes for CASSSYRGGTQYF.